A single sample gave rise to the 32 T cell receptor beta chains below, sequenced in a study of T cells in narcolepsy. This table comes from immunoSEQ multiplex PCR, and its TCRdb copy is limited to in-frame clones, with some not included. The table includes fewer than 35,000 clones, about 81% detected once. The specimen sequenced was CD45RA- memory CD4+ T cells from PBMCs. The receptors were sampled from a human donor with narcolepsy.

The chain uses TRBV28 and TRBJ1-2; D ambiguous. The CDR3 contains 11 residues. Germline-derived CDR1 and CDR2 are MDHEN and SYDVKM. V lost 8 bases to trimming and J lost 8 bases, with 12 bases between them. The chain's CDR3 is CASGRVGGYTF. The CDR3 DNA sequence: TGTGCCAGCGGACGAGTTGGCGGCTACACCTTC.

The chain combines TRBV10-1 with TRBJ2-1; no clear D. The CDR3 covers 13 residues. V was clipped by 3 bases and J by 10 bases, with 13 bases between them. The germline V gene has CDR1 WNHNN and CDR2 SYGVQD (reference sequence). CDR3 DNA sequence: TGCGCCAGCAGTGACTCCCTTGCCGCCGAGCAGTTCTTC. This codes for CASSDSLAAEQFF.

The rearrangement uses TRBV4-1 and TRBJ2-1, with TRBD2 as a possible D gene (6 bases). Germline CDR1 is MGHRA and CDR2 is YSYEKL. CDR3 length equals 16 residues. Trimming pared 6 bases from V and 4 bases from J, leaving 19 bases between. This CDR3 is CASRGGTRRGYNEQFF. In DNA, the CDR3 is TGCGCCAGCAGGGGGGGTACCCGACGGGGATACAATGAGCAGTTCTTC.

The rearrangement joins TRBV28 to TRBJ2-7; maybe TRBD2 (5 bases). Germline V gene sequence: CDR1 MDHEN, CDR2 SYDVKM. V lost 3 bases, J lost 1 base, and 13 bases lay in between. The CDR3 covers 15 residues. DNA for the CDR3: TGTGCCAGCAGTTTTCCACCCTGGAGGTCCTACGAGCAGTACTTC. The encoded protein is CASSFPPWRSYEQYF.

This sequence joins TRBV7-9 and TRBJ2-1, with TRBD1 matching over 7 bases. The length of the CDR3 is 16 residues. V shed 5 bases and J 7 bases; nucleotides not matched to a gene: 14. Germline CDR1 and CDR2: SEHNR and FQNEAQ (reference sequence). This CDR3 is CASSPRLGGVGNEQFF. CDR3 sequence (DNA): TGTGCCAGCAGCCCTAGGTTAGGGGGCGTTGGGAATGAGCAGTTCTTC.

This clone was detected once. V and J are TRBV18 and TRBJ1-5; D is unclear. Trimming removed 6 bases at V and 3 bases at J, with 15 bases between. Germline V lookup: CDR1 KGHSH, CDR2 LQKENI. The CDR3 length is 15 residues. CDR3 in DNA: TGTGCCAGCTCCCCAACAGCCACGGTCAATCAGCCCCAGCATTTT. Translation: CASSPTATVNQPQHF.

CDR3 in amino acids: CASSDWRQGYGYTF. The CDR3 DNA reads as TGTGCCAGCAGTGATTGGCGCCAGGGCTATGGCTACACCTTC. The gene calls are TRBV6-1 and TRBJ1-2, with a possible D match to TRBD1 (5 bases). CDR3 length: 14 residues. Looked up from germline, CDR1 is MNHNS and CDR2 is SASEGT. Trimming took 3 bases from V and 4 from J, leaving 12 bases between them.

The chain joins TRBV7-3 to TRBJ2-5; D gene unclear. Per germline, CDR1 SGHTA and CDR2 FQGTGA. The CDR3 has 14 residues. Deletions cut 5 bases from V and 5 bases from J, with 15 bases between. The CDR3 region has the DNA TGTGCCAGCAGCCCCGGAGAGGCCGAGGAGACCCAGTACTTC. Residues: CASSPGEAEETQYF.

This chain uses TRBV5-1 with TRBJ1-2; the D is unclear. The CDR3 totals 15 residues. Germline V gene data show CDR1 as SGHRS and CDR2 as YFSETQ. Between the trimmed V and J ends, which lost 0 bases and 4 bases, there was a span of 13 bases. The DNA for the CDR3 is TGCGCCAGCAGCTTGGGATCCGGAGAAGCCTATGGCTACACCTTC. Protein: CASSLGSGEAYGYTF.

This clone has a single count. A junction boundary mismatches the germline segment, possibly from a read error. The rearrangement joins TRBV7-7 to TRBJ1-1; no firm D call. This CDR3 is 13 amino acids long. Germline V CDR1 and CDR2: SSHAT, FNYEAQ (reference sequence). CDR3 DNA: TGTGCTAGCAGCGCGACACCGAACACTGAAGCTTTCTTT. As protein: CASSATPNTEAFF.

The chain recombines TRBV28 with TRBJ2-5, with D perhaps assigned TRBD1 or TRBD2 (5 bases each). Germline lookup yields CDR1 MDHEN and CDR2 SYDVKM. CDR3 size: 13 residues. The germline V and J ends were trimmed by 7 bases and 11 bases, with 20 bases remaining between them. CDR3 region: CASNGLGEIEQYF. CDR3 DNA sequence: TGTGCCAGCAATGGGTTGGGGGAGATAGAGCAGTACTTC.

The V call is TRBV28, the J call TRBJ2-1, with 10 bases matching TRBD1. Trimming removed 6 bases from V and 6 bases from J; junction bases left unmatched: 8. The length of the CDR3 is 15 residues. CDR1 is MDHEN and CDR2 is SYDVKM in the germline V gene. The CDR3 loop reads CASSRQGAGVNEQFF. The CDR3 coding sequence is TGTGCCAGCAGCCGACAGGGGGCTGGAGTCAATGAGCAGTTCTTC. Full variable domain (remainder filled in from reference TRBV28 and TRBJ2-1): DVKVTQSSRYLVKRTGEKVFLECVQDMDHENMFWYRQDPGLGLRLIYFSYDVKMKEKGDIPEGYSVSREKKERFSLILESASTNQTSMYLCASSRQGAGVNEQFFGPGTRLTVL.

This sequence joins TRBV19 and TRBJ1-3, with D perhaps TRBD1 (6 bases). Per germline, CDR1 LNHDA and CDR2 SQIVND (reference sequence). V lost 7 bases, J lost 0 bases, and 7 bases lay in between. The length of the CDR3 is 13 residues. CDR3 region: CASNRDSGNTIYF. DNA for the CDR3: TGTGCCAGTAACAGGGACTCTGGAAACACCATATATTTT. The variable domain in full, with the rest retrieved from reference TRBV19 and TRBJ1-3, is DGGITQSPKYLFRKEGQNVTLSCEQNLNHDAMYWYRQDPGQGLRLIYYSQIVNDFQKGDIAEGYSVSREKKESFPLTVTSAQKNPTAFYLCASNRDSGNTIYFGEGSWLTVV.

The rearrangement uses TRBV5-5 and TRBJ2-5; D is possibly TRBD1 or TRBD2 (6 bases each). The CDR3 is made up of 14 amino acids. Trimming stripped 2 bases from V and 5 bases from J, with 13 bases between. Germline V lookup: CDR1 SGHKS, CDR2 YYEKEE (reference sequence). This chain's CDR3 is CASSFLGGRETQYF. The CDR3 nucleotides are TGTGCCAGCAGCTTCTTGGGGGGCCGGGAGACCCAGTACTTC.

The chain links TRBV5-1 to TRBJ2-5; 7 bases agree with TRBD1. The CDR3 contains 15 residues. V was clipped by 0 bases and J by 4 bases; unmatched bases: 6. Germline V CDR1 and CDR2: SGHRS, YFSETQ. The CDR3 nucleotides read TGCGCCAGCAGCTTGGGTGAAGGGGGCCCAGAGACCCAGTACTTC. Amino acid sequence: CASSLGEGGPETQYF.

For this clone: Other DNA sequences within the sample encode an identical CDR3. The V and J genes are TRBV19 and TRBJ1-1, with D perhaps TRBD1 (5 bases). This CDR3 contains 16 residues. The germline V gene has CDR1 LNHDA and CDR2 SQIVND (reference sequence). Trimming removed 1 base at V and 0 bases at J, with 12 bases between. DNA for the CDR3: TGTGCCAGTAGTATAGTAAGAGGGACGGTGAACACTGAAGCTTTCTTT. Its translation is CASSIVRGTVNTEAFF.

The chain has TRBV5-6 and TRBJ2-3; possibly TRBD1 for D (5 bases). With 1 base removed from V and 0 bases from J, the gap between germline ends came to 9 bases. CDR3 length equals 15 residues. Germline V gene lookup returns CDR1 SGHDT and CDR2 YYEEEE. CDR3 DNA sequence: TGTGCCAGCAGCTTGCCGGACACTAGCACAGATACGCAGTATTTT. Translating gives CASSLPDTSTDTQYF.

This chain uses TRBV6-5 with TRBJ2-5; 8 bases match TRBD1. CDR3 length equals 13 residues. Germline CDR1 and CDR2: MNHEY and SVGAGI. Unmatched junction bases numbered 3, after V lost 6 bases and J lost 3 bases. This CDR3 reads CASSRGREETQYF. As DNA, the CDR3 is TGTGCCAGCAGCAGGGGGCGCGAAGAGACCCAGTACTTC.

About this clone: A read error may account for a junction end that differs from germline. The rearrangement uses TRBV6-5 and TRBJ1-2, with 7 bases matching TRBD1. CDR1 and CDR2 (germline): MNHEY, SVGAGI. The CDR3 sequence is 12 residues long. The DNA for the CDR3 is TGTGCCAGCAGTTACCGCCCCCCAGGGGGAGGCTTC. Protein product: CASSYRPPGGGF.

This clone was detected once. The chain has TRBV30 and TRBJ2-1; maybe TRBD2 (5 bases). The CDR3 length is 14 residues. Germline CDR1 and CDR2: GTSNPN and SVGIG (reference sequence). Trimming removed 8 bases at V and 4 bases at J, with 18 bases between. The CDR3 DNA reads as TGTGCCCTCCCCTCTAGCAGTTCTTACAATGAGCAGTTCTTC. It yields the protein CALPSSSSYNEQFF.

The rearrangement joins TRBV7-2 to TRBJ1-5; D gene uncertain. The V gene's germline CDR1 is SGHTA and CDR2 FQGNSA. Trimming pared 5 bases from V and 4 bases from J, leaving 18 bases between. The CDR3 has 16 amino acids. The CDR3 region has the DNA TGTGCCAGCAGCCCGGGCCGAGGCCGGGAGAATCAGCCCCAGCATTTT. Translating it yields CASSPGRGRENQPQHF.

V usage is TRBV2 and J usage is TRBJ2-2, with TRBD2 matching 10 bases. The CDR3 runs to 14 residues. Germline CDR1 SNHLY, CDR2 FYNNEI. J lost 5 bases, V lost 10 bases, and 7 bases had no gene match. The CDR3 region is CATAERGGTGELFF. In DNA, the CDR3 is TGTGCCACCGCGGAGCGGGGGGGTACCGGGGAGCTGTTTTTT.

The chain is built from TRBV19 and TRBJ1-5, with D perhaps matching TRBD1 (5 bases). The ends were cut back, 5 bases at V and 1 base at J, with 12 bases in the middle. The CDR3 contains 15 residues. Germline V gene sequence: CDR1 LNHDA, CDR2 SQIVND (reference sequence). CDR3 amino acids: CASSGRGVSNQPQHF. The CDR3 bases are TGTGCCAGTAGTGGGCGAGGGGTGAGCAATCAGCCCCAGCATTTT.

The V call is TRBV30, the J call TRBJ2-4, with a tentative D call TRBD1 (5 bases). The CDR3 consists of 14 residues. Germline V gene data show CDR1 as GTSNPN and CDR2 as SVGIG (reference sequence). The V end was cut by 0 bases, the J end by 1 base, with 7 bases between. The CDR3 reads CAWSVAGAKNIQYF. For the CDR3, the DNA is TGTGCCTGGAGTGTAGCAGGGGCCAAAAACATTCAGTACTTC.

With regard to this clone: One end of the junction varies from germline; a read error may be responsible. The rearrangement joins TRBV7-3 to TRBJ2-7; 7 nucleotides align to TRBD1. CDR3 size: 13 residues. The germline V gene has CDR1 SGHTA and CDR2 FQGTGA. The CDR3 bases are TGTGCCAGCAGCTTAGCCATCGACAGGGCACTCGGCTTC. Residues: CASSLAIDRALGF.

This chain connects TRBV5-1 to TRBJ1-1; D gene unclear. Germline V gene sequence: CDR1 SGHRS, CDR2 YFSETQ. The CDR3 extends over 14 amino acids. Trimming left V 0 bases short and J 3 bases short, with 9 bases between. CDR3 nucleotide sequence: TGCGCCAGCAGCTTGGACAGAATAGACACTGAAGCTTTCTTT. This sequence encodes CASSLDRIDTEAFF.

The chain links TRBV27 to TRBJ2-6; a possible D gene is TRBD2 (5 bases). The CDR3 length is 16 residues. V lost 4 bases and J lost 2, with 12 bases in between. Germline CDR1 and CDR2: MNHEY and SMNVEV (reference sequence). CDR3 amino acids: CASSWTVGPGANVLTF. The CDR3 DNA sequence: TGTGCCAGCAGTTGGACTGTCGGGCCTGGGGCCAACGTCCTGACTTTC.

This clone was picked up a small number of times. V usage is TRBV19 and J usage is TRBJ2-1; no firm D call. From germline, CDR1 is LNHDA and CDR2 SQIVND (reference sequence). This CDR3 is built from 12 residues. Trimming removed 1 base from V and 10 bases from J, with 8 bases in between. The CDR3 bases are TGTGCCAGTAGTATAGGCCCCTCGGAGCAGTTCTTC. This codes for CASSIGPSEQFF. Using reference TRBV19 and TRBJ2-1 for the parts outside the CDR3, the full variable domain is DGGITQSPKYLFRKEGQNVTLSCEQNLNHDAMYWYRQDPGQGLRLIYYSQIVNDFQKGDIAEGYSVSREKKESFPLTVTSAQKNPTAFYLCASSIGPSEQFFGPGTRLTVL.

The J gene is TRBJ2-3, the V gene TRBV2, with D uncertain. The germline V gene has CDR1 SNHLY and CDR2 FYNNEI. The CDR3 sequence is 14 residues long. V lost 2 bases and J 2 bases, leaving 8 bases between the germline ends. The CDR3 DNA is TGTGCCAGCAGTGAAAGCCGGACCACAGATACGCAGTATTTT. It translates to CASSESRTTDTQYF.

This clone showed up just a few times. The chain links TRBV4-3 to TRBJ2-7, with D tentatively TRBD1 (5 bases). The CDR3 has 16 residues. The germline V gene encodes CDR1 LGHNA and CDR2 YSLEER. Trimming cost V 4 bases and J 2 bases, with 18 bases left between them. The CDR3 DNA sequence: TGCGCCAGCAGCCCGACTCTGGGGCAGTCTACCTACGAGCAGTACTTC. Translated, it gives CASSPTLGQSTYEQYF.

CDR3 region: CASSGGVETQYF. Written as DNA, the CDR3 is TGTGCCAGTTCAGGGGGTGTGGAGACCCAGTACTTC. The rearrangement joins TRBV2 to TRBJ2-5; 7 nucleotides agree with TRBD1. The CDR3 has 12 amino acids. J gave up 5 bases and V 9 bases, and 6 bases lay outside the gene matches. Germline V gene sequence: CDR1 SNHLY, CDR2 FYNNEI.

The chain has TRBV11-2 and TRBJ2-7, with D possibly matching TRBD1 (5 bases). The CDR3 length is 14 residues. In germline, CDR1 is SGHAT, CDR2 FQNNGV. The V and J ends lost 2 bases and 3 bases respectively, with 11 bases between them. The CDR3 DNA reads TGTGCCAGCAGCTTAAGTGACAGTCTCTACGAGCAGTACTTC. It translates to CASSLSDSLYEQYF. The full variable domain, completed using reference TRBV11-2 and TRBJ2-7, is EAGVAQSPRYKIIEKRQSVAFWCNPISGHATLYWYQQILGQGPKLLIQFQNNGVVDDSQLPKDRFSAERLKGVDSTLKIQPAKLEDSAVYLCASSLSDSLYEQYFGPGTRLTVT.